This record covers a single TCR beta chain. The antigen is undetermined. This entry comes from a study of OX40 agonist ivuxolimab in advanced cancers. Whole-study results and caveats: Normalized T-cell clonal expansion was also low in a subset of nonresponders. At 0.1 to 3.0 mg/kg, clonal expansion of CD4+ and CD8+ blood T cells had occurred by week 6. No determination was made of the antigen specificity of the expanded peripheral T cells.

The protocol was immunoSEQ multiplex PCR, while the TCRdb copy is restricted to in-frame clones and leaves out a portion. The data show 70,000 to 95,000 clones, almost 90% seen once. The study sampled blood at baseline, cycle 4 day 1, and cycle 7 day 1. This CDR3 contains 14 residues. Germline values: CDR1 LNHDA, CDR2 SQIVND (reference sequence). The clonotype originates from an adult with an advanced solid tumor such as melanoma, head and neck, liver or kidney cancer. The source was CD4+ or CD8+ T cells sorted from blood, collected in a trial of the OX40 agonist ivuxolimab. The chain carries TRBV19 and TRBJ1-4, with TRBD1 matching over 10 bases. CDR3 residues: CASSAGTGVEKLFF. In nucleotides, the CDR3 is TGTGCTAGCAGCGCCGGGACAGGGGTTGAAAAACTGTTTTTT.